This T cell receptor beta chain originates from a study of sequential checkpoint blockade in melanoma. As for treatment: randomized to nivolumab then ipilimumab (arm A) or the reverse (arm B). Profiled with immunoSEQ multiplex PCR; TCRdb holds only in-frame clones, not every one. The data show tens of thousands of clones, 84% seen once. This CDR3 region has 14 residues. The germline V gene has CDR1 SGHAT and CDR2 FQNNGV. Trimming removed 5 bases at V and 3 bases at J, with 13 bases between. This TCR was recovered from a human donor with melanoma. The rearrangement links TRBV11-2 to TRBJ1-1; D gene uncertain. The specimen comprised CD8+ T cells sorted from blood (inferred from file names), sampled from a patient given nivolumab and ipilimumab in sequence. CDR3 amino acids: CASSPSFGDTEAFF. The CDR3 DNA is TGTGCCAGCAGCCCCTCCTTCGGGGACACTGAAGCTTTCTTT.